Each of the 27 T cell receptor beta chains below was sequenced from the same sample in a study of beta chain features in type 1 diabetes. The isolated RNA, all of it, was reverse transcribed, so expressed TCRB transcripts were what got sequenced. Profiling relied on immunoSEQ multiplex PCR, and the TCRdb table lists in-frame clones only, not all of them. Of fewer than 350,000 clones in the sample, about 8% were seen once. The material sequenced was central memory CD4+ T cells from blood. All receptors derive from a woman between 18 and 29 years old in good health.

This clone appeared a few times. The CDR3 here is CASGQKGYGYTF. The CDR3 bases are TGTGCCAGCGGTCAAAAGGGATATGGCTACACCTTC. The J gene is TRBJ1-2, the V gene TRBV2; D ambiguous. Trimming left V 8 bases short and J 5 bases short, with 12 bases between. Germline V gene sequence: CDR1 SNHLY, CDR2 FYNNEI. The CDR3 contains 12 residues.

This clone appeared many times. The chain links TRBV28 to TRBJ2-1; 8 positions match TRBD2. Looked up from germline, CDR1 is MDHEN and CDR2 is SYDVKM. V trimming: 7 bases; J trimming: 8 bases; junction bases outside the gene matches: 10. The length of the CDR3 is 14 residues. CDR3 residues: CASMSRGGTDEQFF. The DNA for the CDR3 is TGTGCCAGCATGTCCCGGGGGGGCACCGATGAGCAGTTCTTC.

This rearrangement joins TRBV27 to TRBJ2-3; TRBD2 might be the D (5 bases). This CDR3 has 14 amino acids. Germline lookup yields CDR1 MNHEY and CDR2 SMNVEV (reference sequence). V was cut by 0 bases and J by 6 bases, with 10 bases left in between. CDR3 DNA sequence: TGTGCCAGCAGTTTATCACCACCGGGGGATACGCAGTATTTT. It is translated as CASSLSPPGDTQYF.

This clone has more than one count but fewer than ten. The V call is TRBV6-6, the J call TRBJ2-5; weak D call: TRBD1 (5 bases). The CDR3 is 15 residues long. V was cut by 5 bases and J by 4 bases, with 17 bases left in between. Germline values: CDR1 MNHNY, CDR2 SVGAGI (reference sequence). The CDR3 nucleotides are TGTGCCAGCAGTCCTTCGACAGTGTCCGGAGAGACCCAGTACTTC. Its protein product is CASSPSTVSGETQYF.

V usage is TRBV25-1 and J usage is TRBJ1-6; 8 positions match TRBD1. Germline CDR1 MGHDK, CDR2 SYGVNS. CDR3 length: 15 amino acids. J was trimmed by 6 bases and V by 1 base; bases with no gene match: 2. CDR3 coding DNA: TGTGCCAGCAGTGAATTGGACAGGGCTAATTCACCCCTCCACTTT. Protein sequence: CASSELDRANSPLHF.

This clone turned up a few times. J is TRBJ1-3 and V is TRBV4-3; D is undetermined. Germline values: CDR1 LGHNA, CDR2 YSLEER. This CDR3 spans 13 amino acids. The V and J ends lost 7 bases and 3 bases respectively, with 10 bases between them. In nucleotides, the CDR3 is TGCGCCAGCACATTCGGAAGTGGAAACACCATATATTTT. Its protein is CASTFGSGNTIYF.

In its sample, this clone was seen a few times. This rearrangement joins TRBV5-1 to TRBJ2-3; D tentatively reads TRBD1 or TRBD2 (5 bases each). Germline CDR1 reads SGHRS; CDR2 reads YFSETQ. The V and J ends lost 5 bases and 0 bases respectively, with 16 bases between them. CDR3 length: 16 residues. CDR3 in amino acids: CASSEGSPGSTDTQYF. In nucleotides, the CDR3 is TGCGCCAGCAGTGAGGGGTCGCCCGGAAGCACAGATACGCAGTATTTT.

The V and J genes are TRBV14 and TRBJ1-1, with D tentatively TRBD1 (6 bases). Looked up from germline, CDR1 is SGHDN and CDR2 is FVKESK. The V end was cut by 1 base, the J end by 10 bases, with 19 bases between. The CDR3 is made up of 15 amino acids. The CDR3 coding sequence is TGTGCCAGCAGCCAAGTTTTAGGGGGGCGAGATGGAGCTTTCTTT. It codes for CASSQVLGGRDGAFF.

This clone was seen many times. The chain uses TRBV7-9 and TRBJ1-1; D is unclear. Germline CDR1 is SEHNR and CDR2 is FQNEAQ (reference sequence). V gave up 0 bases and J gave up 4 bases, with 9 bases separating them. The CDR3 has 14 amino acids. The CDR3 nucleotides are TGTGCCAGCAGCTTAGCTAAAGACGTCACTGAAGCTTTCTTT. Translation: CASSLAKDVTEAFF.

The chain couples TRBV7-9 to TRBJ2-3; 9 nucleotides line up with TRBD1. V was pared by 5 bases and J by 2 bases, with 11 bases of the junction left unmatched. The CDR3 runs to 17 residues. The germline V gene encodes CDR1 SEHNR and CDR2 FQNEAQ (reference sequence). This chain's CDR3 is CASSRNRGQGLTDTQYF. DNA of the CDR3: TGTGCCAGCAGCAGAAACAGGGGGCAGGGCCTCACAGATACGCAGTATTTT. Supplemented by reference TRBV7-9 and TRBJ2-3, the full variable domain reads DTGVSQNPRHKITKRGQNVTFRCDPISEHNRLYWYRQTLGQGPEFLTYFQNEAQLEKSRLLSDRFSAERPKGSFSTLEIQRTEQGDSAMYLCASSRNRGQGLTDTQYFGPGTRLTVL.

This clone came up a few times. The chain is built from TRBV6-5 and TRBJ2-7; unclear D gene. The CDR3 runs 12 residues. Looked up from germline, CDR1 is MNHEY and CDR2 is SVGAGI. This CDR3 is CAISANPYEQYV. The CDR3 DNA is TGTGCCATCAGTGCGAATCCCTACGAGCAGTACGTC.

There are a few counts of this clone. The chain links TRBV7-2 to TRBJ2-3, with a tentative D call TRBD2 (7 bases). CDR3 length equals 15 residues. Trimming left V 5 bases short and J 2 bases short, with 14 bases between. Germline V CDR1 and CDR2: SGHTA, FQGNSA. The CDR3 loop reads CASSRAGGHTDTQYF. DNA of the CDR3: TGTGCCAGCAGCAGAGCCGGGGGGCACACAGATACGCAGTATTTT.

This clone showed up many times. The CDR3 DNA reads as TGTGCCAGCAGCTTAAAGTACGAGCAGTACGTC. Translated: CASSLKYEQYV. The chain combines TRBV7-2 with TRBJ2-7; D is ambiguous. Per the germline V gene, CDR1 is SGHTA and CDR2 is FQGNSA. V was clipped by 2 bases and J by 4 bases, with 3 bases between them. The CDR3 consists of 11 residues.

This clone was recorded a few times. The J gene is TRBJ1-4, the V gene TRBV14; 11 positions agree with TRBD1. Germline-derived CDR1 and CDR2 are SGHDN and FVKESK. V lost 4 bases, J lost 5 bases, and 6 bases stayed unmatched. This CDR3 contains 16 residues. The chain's CDR3 is CASSLRTGGRNEKLFF. CDR3 bases: TGTGCCAGCAGCCTCAGGACAGGGGGCAGGAATGAAAAACTGTTTTTT.

This clone showed up just a few times. Other DNA sequences of this sample code for an identical CDR3. V is TRBV7-2 and J is TRBJ1-5; TRBD1 matches 7 bases. Germline loops: CDR1 SGHTA, CDR2 FQGNSA. The CDR3 has 14 residues. Trimming cost V 3 bases and J 4 bases; bases outside gene matches: 3. This chain's CDR3 is CASSLGQSNQPQHF. DNA of the CDR3: TGTGCCAGCAGCTTGGGACAGTCTAATCAGCCCCAGCATTTT.

This clone has a count of ten or more. The V and J genes are TRBV15 and TRBJ2-6; D ambiguous. Deletions cut 3 bases from V and 0 bases from J, with 21 bases between. The CDR3 contains 20 residues. Germline values: CDR1 LNHNV, CDR2 YYDKDF (reference sequence). The DNA for the CDR3 is TGTGCCACCAGCAGGAAGCGACTGGCCAGGCCTCTCTCTGGGGCCAACGTCCTGACTTTC. Translating gives CATSRKRLARPLSGANVLTF.

This clone was seen a few times. The chain joins TRBV28 to TRBJ1-2, with D possibly TRBD1 on 5 matching bases. Germline CDR1 reads MDHEN; CDR2 reads SYDVKM. Trimming took 7 bases from V and 5 from J, leaving 20 bases between them. CDR3 size: 15 residues. The CDR3 nucleotides are TGTGCCAGCAAGGCAGGGCCCAATGCCCTTTATGGCTACACCTTC. It specifies CASKAGPNALYGYTF.

Only a few counts were recorded for this clone. The chain combines TRBV5-8 with TRBJ1-5; D call uncertain. The germline V and J ends were trimmed by 2 bases and 4 bases, with 13 bases remaining between them. The CDR3 consists of 15 residues. Germline assignment: CDR1 SGHTS and CDR2 YDEGEE. Here the CDR3 DNA reads TGTGCCAGCAGCTTCGGCGGGGTGAGGAATCAGCCCCAGCATTTT. Its protein is CASSFGGVRNQPQHF. The entire variable domain, with the rest obtained from reference TRBV5-8 and TRBJ1-5, is as follows: EAGVTQSPTHLIKTRGQQATLRCSPISGHTSVYWYQQALGLGLQFLLWYDEGEERNRGNFPPRFSGRQFPNYSSELNVNALELEDSALYLCASSFGGVRNQPQHFGDGTRLSIL.

The chain recombines TRBV2 with TRBJ2-2; TRBD2 might be the D (6 bases). Germline V gene lookup returns CDR1 SNHLY and CDR2 FYNNEI. V was cut by 8 bases and J by 2 bases, with 12 bases left in between. The CDR3 contains 14 residues. CDR3 residues: CASGGLFNTGELFF. In nucleotides, the CDR3 is TGTGCCAGCGGGGGACTCTTTAACACCGGGGAGCTGTTTTTT.

Of note for this clone: The sample holds other DNA sequences that translate to the same CDR3. This sequence joins TRBV4-3 and TRBJ2-1; D is undetermined. Germline CDR1 and CDR2: LGHNA and YSLEER. Trimming took 1 base from V and 6 from J, leaving 10 bases between them. The CDR3 is made up of 14 amino acids. Here the CDR3 DNA reads TGCGCCAGCAGCCAAGGGGCAGGTACCAATGAGCAGTTCTTC. Protein: CASSQGAGTNEQFF.

This clone turned up a few times. DNA for the CDR3: TGTGCCAGCAGACCGGGGGGGCGGACAGATACGCAGTATTTT. Translating it yields CASRPGGRTDTQYF. V is TRBV6-5 and J is TRBJ2-3; 8 bases map to TRBD2. The CDR3 sequence is 14 residues long. Germline CDR1 is MNHEY and CDR2 is SVGAGI. V lost 6 bases to trimming and J lost 3 bases; unmatched junction nucleotides: 5.

There are many counts of this clone. The V gene is TRBV2, the J gene TRBJ2-1; D is undetermined. Per germline, CDR1 SNHLY and CDR2 FYNNEI. The CDR3 is 11 residues long. Trimming left V 8 bases short and J 2 bases short, with 4 bases between. DNA for the CDR3: TGTGCCAGCGGGACCTACAATGAGCAGTTCTTC. Residues: CASGTYNEQFF.

The chain has TRBV6-5 and TRBJ1-2; the D is unclear. The CDR3 contains 13 residues. Trimming left V 5 bases short and J 4 bases short, with 11 bases between. Germline values: CDR1 MNHEY, CDR2 SVGAGI. The CDR3 nucleotides are TGTGCCAGCAGTGACTACAGATCCTATGGCTACACCTTC. Translating it yields CASSDYRSYGYTF.

This clone was seen a few times. The J gene is TRBJ1-2, the V gene TRBV5-6, with D possibly TRBD1 on 6 matching bases. In germline, CDR1 is SGHDT, CDR2 YYEEEE. V shed 4 bases and J shed 5 bases, with 12 bases lying between them. The CDR3 covers 13 residues. CDR3 in amino acids: CASSPTGTYGYTF. The CDR3 nucleotides are TGTGCCAGCAGCCCAACAGGGACATATGGCTACACCTTC.

In its sample, this clone was seen a few times. The gene calls are TRBV6-5 and TRBJ2-6; D possibly corresponds to TRBD2 (6 bases). Looked up from germline, CDR1 is MNHEY and CDR2 is SVGAGI. The CDR3 is made up of 15 amino acids. V was cut by 4 bases and J by 6 bases, with 13 bases left in between. The CDR3 loop is CASSSLGGEANVLTF. CDR3 nucleotide sequence: TGTGCCAGCAGTTCCCTTGGAGGGGAGGCCAACGTCCTGACTTTC.

Written as DNA, the CDR3 is TGTGCCTGGAGTTCGGGAGGAGCAACTCGGTTCTTC. Its translation: CAWSSGGATRFF. The chain joins TRBV30 to TRBJ2-1; 7 bases fit TRBD2. The CDR3 loop spans 12 amino acids. Trimming cost V 2 bases and J 15 bases; bases outside gene matches: 10. Germline lookup yields CDR1 GTSNPN and CDR2 SVGIG (reference sequence).

This clone was detected a few times. This chain uses TRBV9 with TRBJ2-7; 12 nucleotides line up with TRBD2. This CDR3 region has 17 residues. CDR1 is SGDLS and CDR2 is YYNGEE in the germline V gene. Germline trimming cut 1 base from V and 0 bases from J; bases unmatched to any gene: 5. The CDR3 DNA follows: TGTGCCAGCAGCGTAACTAGCGGGGGGCCGAGCTCCTACGAGCAGTACGTC. This translates into CASSVTSGGPSSYEQYV.